A single sample is the source of the 11 T cell receptor beta chains below, sequenced in a study of blood T cell repertoires in COVID-19. Profiled with immunoSEQ multiplex PCR; TCRdb holds only in-frame clones, not every one. The sample records approximately 25,000 clones, approximately 90% being singletons. The sequenced sample was peripheral blood. These receptors were collected from a man between 65 and 80 years old with active COVID-19.

The chain combines TRBV28 with TRBJ1-2; a possible D gene is TRBD1 (5 bases). This CDR3 spans 14 amino acids. CDR1 MDHEN and CDR2 SYDVKM come from the germline V gene. Trimming cost V 3 bases and J 8 bases, with 16 bases left between them. This chain's CDR3 is CASSFRVGAGGYTF. Here the CDR3 DNA reads TGTGCCAGCAGTTTCAGGGTTGGTGCGGGAGGCTACACCTTC.

The chain couples TRBV18 to TRBJ2-3; 8 positions match TRBD1. CDR1 and CDR2 (germline): KGHSH, LQKENI. The junction had 3 bases not matched to a gene; V was cut back by 3 bases and J by 1 base. This CDR3 spans 15 amino acids. The CDR3 spells CASSPGQVGTDTQYF. The CDR3 region has the DNA TGTGCCAGCTCACCGGGACAGGTGGGCACAGATACGCAGTATTTT.

The count of this clone is one. The chain is built from TRBV18 and TRBJ1-1, with a possible D match to TRBD1 (6 bases). The ends were cut back, 5 bases at V and 6 bases at J, with 16 bases in the middle. The germline V gene has CDR1 KGHSH and CDR2 LQKENI. This CDR3 contains 14 residues. The CDR3 here is CASSVQGPSSEAFF. CDR3 nucleotide sequence: TGTGCCAGCTCAGTTCAGGGGCCAAGCTCTGAAGCTTTCTTT. Looking up the rest from reference TRBV18 and TRBJ1-1 gives the full variable domain: NAGVMQNPRHLVRRRGQEARLRCSPMKGHSHVYWYRQLPEEGLKFMVYLQKENIIDESGMPKERFSAEFPKEGPSILRIQQVVRGDSAAYFCASSVQGPSSEAFFGQGTRLTVV.

In its sample, this clone was seen a few times. The chain recombines TRBV19 with TRBJ2-1, with 7 nucleotides matching TRBD2. CDR3 length: 17 amino acids. Germline CDR1 and CDR2: LNHDA and SQIVND (reference sequence). Trimming cost V 2 bases and J 0 bases; bases outside gene matches: 7. CDR3 protein: CASSIILAEISYNEQFF. The CDR3 DNA reads TGTGCCAGTAGTATAATTCTAGCGGAGATCTCCTACAATGAGCAGTTCTTC. The full variable domain, with the rest looked up from reference TRBV19 and TRBJ2-1, is DGGITQSPKYLFRKEGQNVTLSCEQNLNHDAMYWYRQDPGQGLRLIYYSQIVNDFQKGDIAEGYSVSREKKESFPLTVTSAQKNPTAFYLCASSIILAEISYNEQFFGPGTRLTVL.

The chain employs TRBV11-2 and TRBJ2-1; the match to TRBD2 covers 10 bases. This CDR3 region has 16 residues. After removal of 4 bases from V and 0 bases from J, the junction contained 3 bases not matched to a gene. CDR1 and CDR2 (germline): SGHAT, FQNNGV. The CDR3 loop reads CASSSGLAVSYNEQFF. The CDR3 DNA reads TGTGCCAGCAGCTCAGGACTAGCGGTCTCCTACAATGAGCAGTTCTTC. Full variable domain (outside the CDR3, taken from reference TRBV11-2 and TRBJ2-1): EAGVAQSPRYKIIEKRQSVAFWCNPISGHATLYWYQQILGQGPKLLIQFQNNGVVDDSQLPKDRFSAERLKGVDSTLKIQPAKLEDSAVYLCASSSGLAVSYNEQFFGPGTRLTVL.

The chain uses TRBV5-4 and TRBJ2-2, with 10 bases lining up with TRBD1. In germline, CDR1 is SGHNT, CDR2 YYREEE (reference sequence). V shed 4 bases, J shed 7 bases, and the junction held 7 bases outside the gene matches. The CDR3 covers 15 residues. CDR3: CASSKGQGEFGELFF. The CDR3 region has the DNA TGTGCCAGCAGCAAAGGACAGGGGGAGTTCGGGGAGCTGTTTTTT.

The V call is TRBV2, the J call TRBJ2-2; D may be TRBD2 (5 bases). The ends were cut back, 6 bases at V and 2 bases at J, with 13 bases in the middle. This CDR3 has 15 amino acids. Germline CDR1 reads SNHLY; CDR2 reads FYNNEI. The CDR3 nucleotides read TGTGCCAGCAGAAAAGCGGAGAGCAACACCGGGGAGCTGTTTTTT. Encoded protein: CASRKAESNTGELFF. Together with reference TRBV2 and TRBJ2-2, the CDR3 gives the full variable domain: EPEVTQTPSHQVTQMGQEVILRCVPISNHLYFYWYRQILGQKVEFLVSFYNNEISEKSEIFDDQFSVERPDGSNFTLKIRSTKLEDSAMYFCASRKAESNTGELFFGEGSRLTVL.

This clone was observed a handful of times. The genes are TRBV18 and TRBJ2-3; TRBD1 might be the D (5 bases). V was clipped by 3 bases and J by 0 bases, with 16 bases between them. Germline V gene lookup returns CDR1 KGHSH and CDR2 LQKENI. This CDR3 spans 17 amino acids. In DNA, the CDR3 is TGTGCCAGCTCACCTCGAGGACAACCAAGGAGCACAGATACGCAGTATTTT. The encoded protein is CASSPRGQPRSTDTQYF.

The CDR3 region has the DNA TGTGCCAGCAGCCCAGATCGCGGACAGGGCGGCACAGATACGCAGTATTTT. Protein sequence: CASSPDRGQGGTDTQYF. The V call is TRBV9, the J call TRBJ2-3, with 8 bases fitting TRBD1. The CDR3 runs 17 residues. Germline CDR1 SGDLS, CDR2 YYNGEE. Trimming cost V 4 bases and J 1 base; bases outside gene matches: 11.

The chain carries TRBV18 and TRBJ1-5, with 9 bases aligning to TRBD1. V shed 3 bases and J 4 bases; nucleotides not matched to a gene: 4. CDR3 length equals 15 residues. Germline CDR1 is KGHSH and CDR2 is LQKENI. The CDR3 sequence is CASSPPGTGNQPQHF. CDR3 coding DNA: TGTGCCAGCTCACCCCCAGGGACAGGGAATCAGCCCCAGCATTTT.

The rearrangement links TRBV7-2 to TRBJ2-1, with D possibly TRBD1 on 5 matching bases. Looked up from germline, CDR1 is SGHTA and CDR2 is FQGNSA. The CDR3 length is 15 residues. The V end was cut by 1 base, the J end by 2 bases, with 9 bases between. The CDR3 DNA reads as TGTGCCAGCAGCTTAGTTGGACATACCTACAATGAGCAGTTCTTC. Protein product: CASSLVGHTYNEQFF. Full variable domain (rest looked up from reference TRBV7-2 and TRBJ2-1): GAGVSQSPSNKVTEKGKDVELRCDPISGHTALYWYRQSLGQGLEFLIYFQGNSAPDKSGLPSDRFSAERTGGSVSTLTIQRTQQEDSAVYLCASSLVGHTYNEQFFGPGTRLTVL.